These 2 T cell receptor beta chains came from one sample sequenced in a study of T-cell reconstitution after alpha-beta-depleted transplantation in children. The library targeted TCRbeta and was prepared with unique molecular identifiers. TCRdb redid the calling of the PCR reads with MiXCR, one entry per CDR3 protein. The sample includes roughly 420,000 distinct CDR3 sequences, 15% to 20% of them seen just once. The source was PBMCs, mostly from graft donor cells, collected 360 days after TCRalphabeta/CD19-depleted stem cell transplant. All receptors come from a boy under three years old who had a stem cell transplant for Wiskott-Aldrich syndrome, so the T cells may come from the graft donor.

This sequence joins TRBV20-1 and TRBJ2-3; 8 bases agree with TRBD2. The V segment lost 2 bases and the J segment 4 bases; nucleotides outside the gene matches: 8. This CDR3 has 15 residues. Germline V CDR1 and CDR2: DFQATT, SNEGSKA (reference sequence). CDR3 sequence (DNA): TGCAGTGCTAGACGTCGCCGGGGGGGAGCAGATACGCAGTATTTT. Its translation is CSARRRRGGADTQYF.

The chain has TRBV9 and TRBJ2-3; TRBD2 agrees at 7 bases. Trimming took 0 bases from V and 2 from J; bases not matched to a gene: 6. Germline V gene lookup returns CDR1 SGDLS and CDR2 YYNGEE. This CDR3 contains 16 residues. The CDR3 here is CASSVGLAGPTDTQYF. Here the CDR3 DNA reads TGTGCCAGCAGCGTAGGATTAGCGGGCCCCACAGATACGCAGTATTTT.